The sequence of this TCR beta chain was determined in a study of vaccination effects on CD4 cells after COVID-19. Study-level results: Clones of infection and vaccine origin contracted markedly late after vaccination. Recruitment yielded few convalescent patients, and the study had no early post-infection timepoints.

Using immunoSEQ multiplex PCR, the repertoire was profiled, and TCRdb retains in-frame clones only, with some absent. The sample contains nearly 45,000 clones, around 80% of which appear only once. Within the sample, this clone is medium-sized. Its antigen is unidentified. With 6 bases removed from V and 12 bases from J, the gap between germline ends came to 18 bases. The CDR3 length is 14 residues. Germline V gene lookup returns CDR1 SNHLY and CDR2 FYNNEI. ViraFEST expansion of antigen-specific CD4+ T cells with viral peptide pools preceded sequencing. Subsequent to a culture period of nine to ten days, CD4+ T cells were isolated. Infection with SARS-CoV-2 occurred in the person between March and December 2020, and PCR confirmed it. It was with about 9.3 IU/ml IL-2 and 9.5 to 10 ug/ml peptides that 1.8 million or so PBMC per well were cultured. IL-2 medium took the place of half the medium on both days 3 and 7.

The origin of this receptor is a human donor who had a prior SARS-CoV-2 infection. V gene TRBV2 combines with J gene TRBJ1-6; D is possibly TRBD1 (5 bases). The starting material was CD4+ T cells from PBMCs cultured with a peptide pool, obtained before COVID-19 vaccination. CDR3 residues: CASRDTGGLQPLHF. The DNA for the CDR3 is TGTGCCAGCAGAGATACAGGAGGACTGCAACCCCTCCACTTT. The full variable domain, completed using reference TRBV2 and TRBJ1-6, is EPEVTQTPSHQVTQMGQEVILRCVPISNHLYFYWYRQILGQKVEFLVSFYNNEISEKSEIFDDQFSVERPDGSNFTLKIRSTKLEDSAMYFCASRDTGGLQPLHFGNGTRLTVT.